Listed below are T cell receptor beta chains from one sample, sequenced in a study of OX40 agonist ivuxolimab in advanced cancers. Method: immunoSEQ multiplex PCR; TCRdb's copy keeps in-frame clones and lacks some. Counted here are 30,000 to 40,000 clones, roughly 90% occurring once; the ten biggest clones make up under 25%. Sequenced material: CD4+ or CD8+ T cells sorted from blood, taken in a trial of the OX40 agonist ivuxolimab. The receptors here all came from an adult with an advanced solid tumor such as melanoma, head and neck, liver or kidney cancer. CDR3s leave out the opening cysteine and the closing phenylalanine or tryptophan. Some rows have no size entry. The others give once, few or many, or a class for an expanded clone.

size	V	J	CDR3
-	TRBV30	TRBJ2-1	AWSSLTGQHNNEQF
-	TRBV9	TRBJ2-7	ASSAGTGVYHEQY
-	TRBV6-5	TRBJ2-7	ASSYSGQFYEQY
-	TRBV19	TRBJ2-1	ASSIGGNEQF
-	TRBV28	TRBJ2-7	ASSSTGVGASEQY
-	TRBV27	TRBJ1-2	ASADGNYGYT
-	TRBV30	TRBJ2-1	AWREGFGSWNEQF
-	TRBV29-1	TRBJ2-5	SVGESSPSIRETQY
-	TRBV7-9	TRBJ2-7	ASSLGGLAAYEQY
-	TRBV28	TRBJ1-2	ASSLGGGGYT
few	TRBV29-1	TRBJ1-1	SVDPVEAF
-	TRBV2	TRBJ2-7	ASIRIDGYEQY
once	TRBV20-1	TRBJ2-7	SGESGLEQY
-	TRBV6-6	TRBJ2-3	ASSYTSGSTDTQY
-	TRBV19	TRBJ2-4	ASSIQGGAKNIQY
-	TRBV5-4	TRBJ2-1	ASSTGRGDYNEQF
once	TRBV7-8	TRBJ2-1	ASRSGGSYNEQF
-	TRBV4-3	TRBJ2-3	ASSQDRPGGRTDTQY
-	TRBV19	TRBJ2-3	ASSPWTSGSTDTQY
-	TRBV29-1	TRBJ1-1	SVEGTGVNTEAF
-	TRBV28	TRBJ2-7	ASSPAVYEQY
once	TRBV5-6	TRBJ1-1	ASSLWGARDFAF
-	TRBV27	TRBJ2-1	ASSLQGTGGYNEQF
-	TRBV28	TRBJ2-7	ASSFQMGGYEQY
once	TRBV4-3	TRBJ2-1	ASSLAAEREVYEQF
-	TRBV7-9	TRBJ2-1	ASSLEPSGPSNEQF
-	TRBV6-5	TRBJ1-1	ATAGTGLGTEAF
-	TRBV19	TRBJ2-7	ASRVAGEGEQY
-	TRBV27	TRBJ2-7	ASSLSSSKLSYEQY
once	TRBV5-6	TRBJ2-7	ASSSTGVPYEQY
-	TRBV27	TRBJ2-4	ASSLRQGKNIQY
-	TRBV27	TRBJ2-7	ASRTGQSYEQY
-	TRBV19	TRBJ1-1	ASSLGNTEAF
-	TRBV27	TRBJ1-1	ASSLSGAARTEAF
-	TRBV4-2	TRBJ1-2	ASSQEPGIYGYT
-	TRBV11-3	TRBJ1-1	ASSLDATNTEAF
-	TRBV28	TRBJ1-2	ASSLSSSLYGYT
-	TRBV4-3	TRBJ2-3	ASSQDQGPQADTQY
-	TRBV27	TRBJ2-6	ASSLLDGANVLT
-	TRBV4-1	TRBJ2-7	ASSQDMGPGLAYYEQY
-	TRBV29-1	TRBJ1-2	SSMGADTGGGYT
-	TRBV21-1	TRBJ2-7	ASSKAPGLAGVVQHEQY
few	TRBV6-1	TRBJ2-5	ASSGPGGRTYQETQY
few	TRBV27	TRBJ2-4	ASSYRTGTKNIQY
-	TRBV2	TRBJ2-3	ASSDPDFNTDTQY
-	TRBV4-3	TRBJ1-2	ASSQEGGGRDYGYT
-	TRBV12-2	TRBJ2-7	ASRLDQRNPSYEQY
once	TRBV6-5	TRBJ1-2	ASSYSGRGDYGYT
few	TRBV29-1	TRBJ2-3	SVVAVTSTDTQY
-	TRBV7-9	TRBJ2-5	ASSLETGTGWVETQY
-	TRBV5-1	TRBJ2-3	ASTQEGGDTQY
-	TRBV28	TRBJ2-7	ASSSLAENYEQY
-	TRBV29-1	TRBJ2-7	SVEESGSTYEQY
-	TRBV7-9	TRBJ2-5	ASSIRGLAGQETQY
-	TRBV28	TRBJ2-1	ASSLGRIYNEQF
once	TRBV7-9	-	ASSGQGAYEQY
-	TRBV30	TRBJ1-2	AWRGRSLGYT
-	TRBV7-9	-	ASSLVGAEQY
-	TRBV25-1	TRBJ2-4	ASSAPGGPVQY